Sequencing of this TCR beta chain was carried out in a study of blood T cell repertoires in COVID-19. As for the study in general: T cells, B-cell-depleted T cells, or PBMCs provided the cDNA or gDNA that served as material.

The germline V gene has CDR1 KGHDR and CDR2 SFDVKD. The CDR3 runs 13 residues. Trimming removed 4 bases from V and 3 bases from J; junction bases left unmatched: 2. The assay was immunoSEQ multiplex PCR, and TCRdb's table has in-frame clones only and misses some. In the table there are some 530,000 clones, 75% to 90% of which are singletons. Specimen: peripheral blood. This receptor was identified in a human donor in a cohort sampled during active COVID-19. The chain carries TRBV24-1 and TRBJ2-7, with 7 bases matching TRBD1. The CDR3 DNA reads TGTGCCACCAGTGAATGGGACAGCTACGAGCAGTACTTC. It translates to CATSEWDSYEQYF.